Presented here are 29 T cell receptor beta chains from one specimen sequenced in a study of blood T cell repertoires in COVID-19. The table came from immunoSEQ multiplex PCR; TCRdb's copy has only in-frame clones and leaves some out. This repertoire shows a few hundred thousand clones, around 88% found once; its top ten account for around 1.4%. The sequenced sample consisted of peripheral blood. These receptor sequences come from a man aged 80 or over with acute or convalescent COVID-19.

V is TRBV6-1 and J is TRBJ1-4, with 8 bases lining up with TRBD1. The CDR3 is 15 residues long. The junction had 2 bases not matched to a gene; V was cut back by 1 base and J by 4 bases. Germline V gene data show CDR1 as MNHNS and CDR2 as SASEGT. The CDR3 loop is CASSEDRGGNEKLFF. The CDR3 DNA is TGTGCCAGCAGTGAAGACAGGGGGGGTAATGAAAAACTGTTTTTT.

The genes are TRBV7-2 and TRBJ2-2; D may be TRBD2 (5 bases). With 3 bases removed from V and 6 bases from J, the gap between germline ends came to 5 bases. CDR1 SGHTA and CDR2 FQGNSA come from the germline V gene. CDR3 length: 12 residues. CDR3 loop: CASSLRAGELFF. CDR3 DNA sequence: TGTGCCAGCAGCTTGAGGGCCGGGGAGCTGTTTTTT.

The chain employs TRBV6-6 and TRBJ1-2, with 10 bases lining up with TRBD1. This CDR3 is built from 19 residues. Germline CDR1 is MNHNY and CDR2 is SVGAGI (reference sequence). Losses at the gene ends were 5 bases for V and 0 bases for J; bases not matched to a gene: 15. CDR3 residues: CASSRTGTGVPLANYGYTF. In nucleotides, the CDR3 is TGTGCCAGCAGTCGCACGGGGACAGGGGTCCCCCTAGCTAACTATGGCTACACCTTC.

The chain recombines TRBV19 with TRBJ1-4; D possibly corresponds to TRBD1 (6 bases). Germline V lookup: CDR1 LNHDA, CDR2 SQIVND (reference sequence). V was shortened by 7 bases and J by 5 bases, with 11 bases between the two germline ends. The length of the CDR3 is 13 residues. The CDR3 loop is CASMRQENEKLFF. CDR3 nucleotide sequence: TGTGCCAGTATGCGACAGGAGAATGAAAAACTGTTTTTT.

The rearrangement joins TRBV12-3 or TRBV12-4 to TRBJ2-1, with 9 bases lining up with TRBD2. V was pared by 7 bases and J by 7 bases, with 2 bases of the junction left unmatched. The CDR3 spans 12 residues. The CDR3 DNA follows: TGTGCCAGCACCACTAGCGGGAATGAGCAGTTCTTC. Amino acid sequence: CASTTSGNEQFF.

This chain connects TRBV28 to TRBJ2-1; 8 bases are shared with TRBD1. The CDR3 is 14 amino acids. Germline V CDR1 and CDR2: MDHEN, SYDVKM. Trimming removed 6 bases from V and 7 bases from J; junction bases left unmatched: 8. CDR3 DNA sequence: TGTGCCAGCAGCCTCGTGGGACAGGTAAATGAGCAGTTCTTC. Translating it yields CASSLVGQVNEQFF.

V is TRBV6-5 and J is TRBJ1-5; the match to TRBD1 covers 11 bases. The CDR3 consists of 15 residues. The V gene end was trimmed by 2 bases and the J gene end by 4 bases; junction bases not matched to a gene: 1. CDR1 and CDR2 (germline): MNHEY, SVGAGI. Here the CDR3 DNA reads TGTGCCAGCAGTTACGGGACAGGGGGAAATCAGCCCCAGCATTTT. Amino acid sequence: CASSYGTGGNQPQHF.

The chain uses TRBV3-1 (or the pseudogene TRBV3-2) and TRBJ1-6; 9 nucleotides line up with TRBD1. The CDR3 is 15 amino acids. Germline V CDR1 and CDR2: LGHDT, YNNKEL (reference sequence). With V trimmed by 5 bases and J by 7 bases, 6 bases remained unmatched. CDR3 in DNA: TGTGCCAGCAGCTCCCGGGACAGGGTAAATTCACCCCTCCACTTT. It translates to CASSSRDRVNSPLHF.

This sequence joins TRBV5-8 and TRBJ1-1; D unclear. Deletions cut 4 bases from V and 1 base from J, with 5 bases between. CDR1 is SGHTS, CDR2 YDEGEE, per germline. The CDR3 is 12 amino acids. The CDR3 spells CASSAGNTEAFF. CDR3 nucleotides: TGTGCCAGCAGCGCAGGGAACACTGAAGCTTTCTTT.

The rearrangement uses TRBV29-1 and TRBJ2-1, with 10 bases lining up with TRBD2. The germline V gene encodes CDR1 SQVTM and CDR2 ANQGSEA. The V segment lost 5 bases and the J segment 1 base; nucleotides outside the gene matches: 8. The CDR3 contains 16 residues. CDR3 protein: CSVPQREGRSYNEQFF. CDR3 bases: TGCAGCGTTCCCCAGCGGGAGGGCCGGTCCTACAATGAGCAGTTCTTC.

Here the CDR3 reads CASSRQGEEQFF. The CDR3 nucleotides read TGTGCCAGCAGCAGACAGGGGGAAGAGCAGTTCTTC. This rearrangement joins TRBV5-4 to TRBJ2-1; 9 nucleotides match TRBD1. J gave up 10 bases and V 4 bases, and 3 bases lay outside the gene matches. This CDR3 is built from 12 residues. CDR1 and CDR2 from the germline V gene are SGHNT and YYREEE (reference sequence).

In this sample, this clone turned up once. V usage is TRBV4-3 and J usage is TRBJ2-3; 9 bases line up with TRBD2. The V gene end was trimmed by 0 bases and the J gene end by 5 bases; junction bases not matched to a gene: 3. Germline V gene lookup returns CDR1 LGHNA and CDR2 YSLEER. This CDR3 is 15 amino acids long. The CDR3 nucleotides are TGCGCCAGCAGCCAAGAGCGGGGGGGCTTAGATACGCAGTATTTT. It is translated as CASSQERGGLDTQYF.

DNA for the CDR3: TGTGCCAGCAGTGGGAATAGCGGGAGAAGCGGCACAGATACGCAGTATTTT. This encodes CASSGNSGRSGTDTQYF. The genes are TRBV2 and TRBJ2-3; 9 bases agree with TRBD2. Losses at the gene ends were 4 bases for V and 1 base for J; bases not matched to a gene: 9. Germline CDR1 reads SNHLY; CDR2 reads FYNNEI. The CDR3 spans 17 residues.

The chain is built from TRBV6-2 or TRBV6-3 and TRBJ1-1, with D tentatively TRBD1 (5 bases). The CDR3 is made up of 13 amino acids. Trimming stripped 2 bases from V and 2 bases from J, with 6 bases between. CDR1 is MNHEY and CDR2 is SVGEGT in the germline V gene. The CDR3: CASSYRGNTEAFF. In nucleotides, the CDR3 is TGTGCCAGCAGTTACAGGGGAAACACTGAAGCTTTCTTT.

The chain combines TRBV19 with TRBJ2-7; 8 bases match TRBD1. The CDR3 is 16 residues long. The V gene's germline CDR1 is LNHDA and CDR2 SQIVND (reference sequence). The ends lost 3 bases at V and 3 bases at J; junction bases unmatched: 10. CDR3 bases: TGTGCCAGTAGTATCCTTGGAAGGACAGGGCACTACGAGCAGTACTTC. It is translated as CASSILGRTGHYEQYF.

The rearrangement links TRBV5-8 to TRBJ2-3, with D possibly matching TRBD1 (5 bases). The V and J ends lost 0 bases and 0 bases respectively, with 8 bases between them. Germline V lookup: CDR1 SGHTS, CDR2 YDEGEE. There are 15 residues in the CDR3. In nucleotides, the CDR3 is TGTGCCAGCAGCTTGGGACAGTCAAGCACAGATACGCAGTATTTT. Protein product: CASSLGQSSTDTQYF.

The rearrangement uses TRBV7-2 and TRBJ1-3; TRBD1 agrees at 7 bases. CDR1 is SGHTA, CDR2 FQGNSA, per germline. With 6 bases clipped from V and 4 bases from J, the junction kept 12 bases outside the gene matches. The CDR3 sequence is 16 residues long. CDR3 in DNA: TGTGCCAGCAGTCTCGAGGGGACAGCGATAGGAAACACCATATATTTT. Residues: CASSLEGTAIGNTIYF.

The chain couples TRBV6-5 to TRBJ1-2; possible D gene TRBD1, 6 bases. V was pared by 0 bases and J by 8 bases, with 13 bases between. CDR1 MNHEY and CDR2 SVGAGI come from the germline V gene. This CDR3 comprises 14 residues. CDR3 sequence reads: CASSYSGQGLGYTF. Written as DNA, the CDR3 is TGTGCCAGCAGTTACTCGGGGCAGGGGTTGGGCTACACCTTC.

The V and J genes are TRBV9 and TRBJ1-5; D not resolved. The CDR3 totals 15 residues. V was trimmed by 4 bases and J by 0 bases, leaving 11 bases between them. Germline assignment: CDR1 SGDLS and CDR2 YYNGEE. The CDR3 spells CASSSSGGSNQPQHF. The DNA for the CDR3 is TGTGCCAGCAGCTCCTCGGGAGGTAGCAATCAGCCCCAGCATTTT.

V is TRBV5-1 and J is TRBJ2-2, with a weak D call TRBD2 (7 bases). Germline-derived CDR1 and CDR2 are SGHRS and YFSETQ. Trimming pared 1 base from V and 4 bases from J, leaving 11 bases between. The CDR3 runs 15 residues. The CDR3 here is CASSLRGGTTGELFF. In DNA form, the CDR3 reads TGCGCCAGCAGCTTGAGGGGGGGGACCACCGGGGAGCTGTTTTTT.

The rearrangement joins TRBV2 to TRBJ1-6; 8 bases match TRBD1. This CDR3 has 16 amino acids. Germline V gives CDR1 SNHLY, CDR2 FYNNEI. V lost 2 bases to trimming and J lost 7 bases; unmatched junction nucleotides: 7. The CDR3 spells CASSERFAGGNSPLHF. The CDR3 nucleotides read TGTGCCAGCAGTGAACGCTTTGCAGGGGGCAATTCACCCCTCCACTTT.

This chain joins TRBV2 and TRBJ1-1, with D perhaps matching TRBD1 (6 bases). This CDR3 is built from 16 residues. The germline V gene has CDR1 SNHLY and CDR2 FYNNEI. V was cut by 7 bases and J by 0 bases, with 18 bases left in between. DNA of the CDR3: TGTGCCAGCAATAGGGGGATAGTGAGGATGAACACTGAAGCTTTCTTT. Translation gives CASNRGIVRMNTEAFF. Based on the CDR3 plus reference TRBV2 and TRBJ1-1, the full variable domain is EPEVTQTPSHQVTQMGQEVILRCVPISNHLYFYWYRQILGQKVEFLVSFYNNEISEKSEIFDDQFSVERPDGSNFTLKIRSTKLEDSAMYFCASNRGIVRMNTEAFFGQGTRLTVV.

This clone was detected once. This sequence joins TRBV7-9 and TRBJ2-1, with D perhaps matching TRBD1 (5 bases). The CDR3 extends over 16 amino acids. The germline gives CDR1 SEHNR, CDR2 FQNEAQ (reference sequence). Deletions cut 1 base from V and 7 bases from J, with 17 bases between. This chain's CDR3 is CASSLGQPGSLNEQFF. The CDR3 bases are TGTGCCAGCAGCTTAGGACAGCCTGGATCCCTTAATGAGCAGTTCTTC.

This clone showed up just once. J is TRBJ1-1 and V is TRBV6-6; 8 bases fit TRBD1. This CDR3 is built from 13 residues. The ends lost 6 bases at V and 6 bases at J; junction bases unmatched: 6. Germline V gene sequence: CDR1 MNHNY, CDR2 SVGAGI (reference sequence). The chain's CDR3 is CASRTGELPEAFF. As DNA, the CDR3 is TGTGCCAGCAGGACAGGGGAACTTCCTGAAGCTTTCTTT.

CDR3 in amino acids: CASSHRGQGNYEQYF. CDR3 in DNA: TGTGCCAGCAGCCATAGGGGACAGGGAAACTACGAGCAGTACTTC. V gene TRBV3-1 (or the pseudogene TRBV3-2) combines with J gene TRBJ2-7, with 9 bases that match TRBD1. With V trimmed by 3 bases and J by 3 bases, 6 bases remained unmatched. The length of the CDR3 is 15 residues. The germline V gene encodes CDR1 LGHDT and CDR2 YNNKEL (reference sequence).

This sequence joins TRBV21-1 and TRBJ1-3. TRBV21-1 is noted as a pseudogene. The CDR3 extends over 17 amino acids. The CDR3 sequence is CASSPNRGTPAGNTIYF. In DNA, the CDR3 is TGTGCCAGCTCCCCTAATCGGGGGACTCCTGCGGGAAACACCATATATTTT.

This clone was seen just once. V gene TRBV19 combines with J gene TRBJ2-2; 8 bases line up with TRBD1. Germline V gene lookup returns CDR1 LNHDA and CDR2 SQIVND (reference sequence). This CDR3 is built from 16 residues. The V and J ends lost 2 bases and 5 bases, in that order; junction bases with no gene match: 7. The CDR3 nucleotides read TGTGCCAGTAGTATAAATCAGGGGGCCTGGACCGGGGAGCTGTTTTTT. Protein: CASSINQGAWTGELFF. The whole variable domain, remainder taken from reference TRBV19 and TRBJ2-2, is DGGITQSPKYLFRKEGQNVTLSCEQNLNHDAMYWYRQDPGQGLRLIYYSQIVNDFQKGDIAEGYSVSREKKESFPLTVTSAQKNPTAFYLCASSINQGAWTGELFFGEGSRLTVL.

The J gene is TRBJ2-1, the V gene TRBV7-9; 7 bases align to TRBD1. CDR1 and CDR2 from the germline V gene are SEHNR and FQNEAQ (reference sequence). The V gene end was trimmed by 1 base and the J gene end by 1 base; junction bases not matched to a gene: 7. The CDR3 is 17 residues long. The CDR3 loop reads CASSLVPGTDSYNEQFF. Written as DNA, the CDR3 is TGTGCCAGCAGCTTAGTTCCCGGGACAGATTCCTACAATGAGCAGTTCTTC. Full variable domain (outside the CDR3, taken from reference TRBV7-9 and TRBJ2-1): DTGVSQNPRHKITKRGQNVTFRCDPISEHNRLYWYRQTLGQGPEFLTYFQNEAQLEKSRLLSDRFSAERPKGSFSTLEIQRTEQGDSAMYLCASSLVPGTDSYNEQFFGPGTRLTVL.

The V call is TRBV19, the J call TRBJ1-6; TRBD1 agrees at 9 bases. The germline V gene has CDR1 LNHDA and CDR2 SQIVND (reference sequence). V shed 4 bases, J shed 10 bases, and the junction held 14 bases outside the gene matches. This CDR3 comprises 17 residues. The CDR3 DNA sequence: TGTGCCAGTAGTACCGCCGTCCCGGGACAGGGTTGGTCACCCCTCCACTTT. Encoded protein: CASSTAVPGQGWSPLHF.